The 3 T cell receptor beta chains listed next were all sequenced from one sample in a study of beta chain features in type 1 diabetes. Reverse transcribing all isolated RNA meant expressed TCRB transcripts were sequenced. The assay was immunoSEQ multiplex PCR, and TCRdb's table has in-frame clones only and misses some. The sample holds around 310,000 clones, about 11% seen once. The sequenced sample consisted of naive CD4+ T cells from blood. These receptors were obtained from a woman aged 25 to 39 in good health.

This chain uses TRBV29-1 with TRBJ2-1, with TRBD2 as a possible D gene (6 bases). Germline-derived CDR1 and CDR2 are SQVTM and ANQGSEA. CDR3 length: 14 residues. The V end lost 5 bases, the J end lost 5 bases, and 16 bases lay between the germline ends. In DNA form, the CDR3 reads TGCAGCGTTACTACTAGCCTACCCAACAATGAGCAGTTCTTC. Translating it yields CSVTTSLPNNEQFF.

V usage is TRBV4-2 and J usage is TRBJ2-2; a possible D gene is TRBD2 (5 bases). V lost 3 bases, J lost 2 bases, and 16 bases lay in between. This CDR3 region has 17 residues. CDR1 is LGHNA and CDR2 is YNFKEQ in the germline V gene. The CDR3 bases are TGTGCCAGCAGCCATCCCATGAGGGCGACAAACACCGGGGAGCTGTTTTTT. Translated, it gives CASSHPMRATNTGELFF.

In this sample, this clone turned up once. This chain joins TRBV11-3 and TRBJ2-1; D might be TRBD1 (6 bases). CDR1 is SGHNT, CDR2 YENEEA, per germline. V was clipped by 1 base and J by 6 bases, with 16 bases between them. There are 16 residues in the CDR3. The CDR3 bases are TGTGCCAGCAGCTTAGGGTTGCAGGGGCCCTTCAATGAGCAGTTCTTC. It is translated as CASSLGLQGPFNEQFF.